The 21 T cell receptor beta chains below all came from one sample that was sequenced in a study of cytomegalovirus exposure and HLA in healthy donors. PCR used 60 Vbeta primers and 13 Jbeta primers. Sequenced by immunoSEQ multiplex PCR; TCRdb stores in-frame clones only, minus some. The sample contains 100,000 to 130,000 clones, around 78% of which appear only once. The specimen was PBMCs. These receptors were collected from a man younger than 40 in good health and CMV-seronegative.

This chain links TRBV10-3 with TRBJ1-5; perhaps TRBD1 as D (5 bases). Germline CDR1 and CDR2: ENHRY and SYGVKD. This CDR3 is 14 amino acids long. Deletions cut 6 bases from V and 3 bases from J, with 12 bases between. In DNA, the CDR3 is TGTGCCATCAGGGGTTCAGGGAACAATCAGCCCCAGCATTTT. It yields the protein CAIRGSGNNQPQHF.

J is TRBJ2-2 and V is TRBV28, with D possibly being TRBD1 (6 bases). The germline V gene encodes CDR1 MDHEN and CDR2 SYDVKM. Trimming stripped 6 bases from V and 3 bases from J, with 17 bases between. CDR3 size: 16 residues. CDR3 coding DNA: TGTGCCAGCAGCCCCTCGGACAGATATTACACCGGGGAGCTGTTTTTT. This codes for CASSPSDRYYTGELFF.

The gene calls are TRBV18 and TRBJ2-7, with 8 bases fitting TRBD1. Trimming cost V 3 bases and J 9 bases; bases outside gene matches: 7. The length of the CDR3 is 13 residues. Germline assignment: CDR1 KGHSH and CDR2 LQKENI. The CDR3 loop reads CASSPSTGVGQYF. The CDR3, as DNA: TGTGCCAGCTCACCCTCGACAGGGGTCGGGCAGTACTTC.

V gene TRBV5-4 combines with J gene TRBJ1-2; D remains unclear. Trimming left V 1 base short and J 3 bases short, with 19 bases between. Germline V CDR1 and CDR2: SGHNT, YYREEE (reference sequence). This CDR3 is 17 amino acids long. Here the CDR3 reads CASSLPRHEASDYGYTF. The DNA for the CDR3 is TGTGCCAGCAGCTTGCCACGCCACGAGGCGAGTGACTATGGCTACACCTTC.

The CDR3 reads CASSSTGSRNQPQHF. The DNA of the CDR3 is TGTGCCAGCAGCTCTACCGGGTCAAGGAATCAGCCCCAGCATTTT. The chain recombines TRBV7-8 with TRBJ1-5, with D unclear. V was trimmed by 4 bases and J by 4 bases, leaving 14 bases between them. Germline V gene data show CDR1 as SGHVS and CDR2 as FQNEAQ. The CDR3 contains 15 residues.

There are a few counts of this clone. This sequence joins TRBV25-1 and TRBJ2-1; weak D call: TRBD1 (5 bases). V lost 3 bases and J lost 3, with 6 bases in between. This CDR3 contains 13 residues. The germline gives CDR1 MGHDK, CDR2 SYGVNS. The CDR3 bases are TGTGCCAGCAGTGACACAGGCTACAATGAGCAGTTCTTC. Translated: CASSDTGYNEQFF.

The chain links TRBV5-1 to TRBJ2-3; D possibly corresponds to TRBD2 (5 bases). Germline V gene sequence: CDR1 SGHRS, CDR2 YFSETQ. The length of the CDR3 is 14 residues. The V end was cut by 4 bases, the J end by 2 bases, with 11 bases between. CDR3 coding DNA: TGCGCCAGCAGCGGACTGATCTCCACAGATACGCAGTATTTT. This gives the protein CASSGLISTDTQYF.

The chain uses TRBV27 and TRBJ1-5; 8 bases agree with TRBD1. The germline V gene encodes CDR1 MNHEY and CDR2 SMNVEV (reference sequence). After removal of 10 bases from V and 5 bases from J, the junction contained 16 bases not matched to a gene. This CDR3 has 16 residues. CDR3 nucleotide sequence: TGTGCCACCAACCCGGGAACAGGGGGTTTATATCAGCCCCAGCATTTT. Its translation: CATNPGTGGLYQPQHF.

This clone was counted a single time. The V gene is TRBV6-1, the J gene TRBJ2-1; 7 bases fit TRBD1. CDR3 length: 13 residues. J gave up 6 bases and V 5 bases, and 4 bases lay outside the gene matches. CDR1 is MNHNS and CDR2 is SASEGT in the germline V gene. The DNA of the CDR3 is TGTGCCAGCAGTCGACAGGGATTCAATGAGCAGTTCTTC. This encodes CASSRQGFNEQFF.

A few counts support this clone. The gene calls are TRBV7-8 and TRBJ2-1, with TRBD1 as a possible D gene (6 bases). Trimming took off 5 bases at V and 5 bases at J, with 10 bases between the two ends. The CDR3 spans 13 residues. Germline CDR1 and CDR2: SGHVS and FQNEAQ. The CDR3: CASSMDRNNEQFF. In DNA, the CDR3 is TGTGCCAGCAGCATGGACAGAAACAATGAGCAGTTCTTC.

The chain joins TRBV10-3 to TRBJ2-3; 10 positions agree with TRBD2. CDR3 length equals 15 residues. Germline loops: CDR1 ENHRY, CDR2 SYGVKD. The J segment lost 2 bases and the V segment lost 3 bases, leaving 2 bases of the junction unmatched. The CDR3 nucleotides are TGTGCCATCAGTGAAGGGACTAGCGTCACAGATACGCAGTATTTT. It specifies CAISEGTSVTDTQYF.

The J gene is TRBJ2-3, the V gene TRBV30; 9 positions match TRBD2. Germline V gene lookup returns CDR1 GTSNPN and CDR2 SVGIG (reference sequence). The V segment lost 4 bases and the J segment 5 bases; nucleotides outside the gene matches: 1. The CDR3 has 12 residues. The CDR3 DNA reads as TGTGCCTGGAAACTAGCGGGAGATACGCAGTATTTT. Encoded protein: CAWKLAGDTQYF.

This chain connects TRBV9 to TRBJ2-2; 8 positions match TRBD1. Germline V gene data show CDR1 as SGDLS and CDR2 as YYNGEE. The length of the CDR3 is 17 residues. V was clipped by 0 bases and J by 2 bases; unmatched bases: 6. DNA of the CDR3: TGTGCCAGCAGCGTAGGAGACAGGGGATTAAACACCGGGGAGCTGTTTTTT. Encoded protein: CASSVGDRGLNTGELFF.

The chain carries TRBV20-1 and TRBJ2-1, with TRBD2 matching over 7 bases. V lost 7 bases to trimming and J lost 7 bases; unmatched junction nucleotides: 1. Per the germline V gene, CDR1 is DFQATT and CDR2 is SNEGSKA (reference sequence). The CDR3 contains 10 residues. Here the CDR3 reads CSGRENEQFF. In DNA form, the CDR3 reads TGCAGTGGGCGGGAGAATGAGCAGTTCTTC.

This rearrangement joins TRBV7-9 to TRBJ2-5, with TRBD1 matching over 7 bases. V lost 1 base and J lost 5; bases outside the gene matches: 4. Germline lookup yields CDR1 SEHNR and CDR2 FQNEAQ (reference sequence). The length of the CDR3 is 14 residues. This CDR3 reads CASSLVQGVETQYF. The CDR3, as DNA: TGTGCCAGCAGCTTAGTTCAGGGGGTCGAGACCCAGTACTTC.

The rearrangement joins TRBV7-3 to TRBJ2-7; 10 nucleotides line up with TRBD2. The CDR3 has 15 amino acids. V dropped 3 bases and J dropped 1; count of bases not matched to a gene: 3. From germline, CDR1 is SGHTA and CDR2 FQGTGA. The CDR3 DNA reads TGTGCCAGCAGCTTCTCTAGCGGGAGTTCCTACGAGCAGTACTTC. It is translated as CASSFSSGSSYEQYF.

The chain recombines TRBV9 with TRBJ2-7; 7 nucleotides line up with TRBD1. This CDR3 has 13 residues. Trimming at V came to 3 bases and at J to 4 bases, leaving 4 bases not matched to a gene. Germline CDR1 SGDLS, CDR2 YYNGEE. The CDR3 loop reads CASSEGAYYEQYF. The DNA for the CDR3 is TGTGCCAGCAGCGAGGGGGCGTATTACGAGCAGTACTTC.

This chain uses TRBV7-2 with TRBJ2-4; 7 bases are shared with TRBD2. The junction had 6 bases not matched to a gene; V was cut back by 4 bases and J by 3 bases. The CDR3 runs to 15 residues. The germline gives CDR1 SGHTA, CDR2 FQGNSA. The chain's CDR3 is CASSWREWSKNIQYF. CDR3 in DNA: TGTGCCAGCAGCTGGCGGGAGTGGAGCAAAAACATTCAGTACTTC.

The chain employs TRBV2 and TRBJ1-6; TRBD1 matches 7 bases. V trimming: 7 bases; J trimming: 3 bases; junction bases outside the gene matches: 6. The CDR3 sequence is 15 residues long. Germline assignment: CDR1 SNHLY and CDR2 FYNNEI. CDR3 DNA: TGTGCCAGCACCCGGGACAGCCTCTATAATTCACCCCTCCACTTT. This gives the protein CASTRDSLYNSPLHF.

V usage is TRBV30 and J usage is TRBJ1-1; D gene uncertain. CDR1 and CDR2 (germline): GTSNPN, SVGIG (reference sequence). This CDR3 is built from 13 residues. Between the trimmed V and J ends, which lost 3 bases and 4 bases, there was a span of 12 bases. The CDR3 is CAWSEMFGTEAFF. The CDR3 DNA is TGTGCCTGGAGCGAGATGTTTGGCACTGAAGCTTTCTTT.

The V gene is TRBV9, the J gene TRBJ1-6; 7 positions agree with TRBD1. Germline CDR1 reads SGDLS; CDR2 reads YYNGEE. V was pared by 5 bases and J by 8 bases, with 7 bases of the junction left unmatched. CDR3 length: 14 amino acids. The CDR3 is CASSAVDRDSPLHF. The CDR3 DNA reads TGTGCCAGCAGTGCTGTCGACAGGGATTCACCCCTCCACTTT.